This T cell receptor beta chain originates from a study of healthy donors' naive CD4 and CD8 T cells (dated by TCRdb to about 2015). Looking at the study overall: The donors were selected to cover three age groups of six people each (20-25, 40-50 and 60-70 years), had a mean age of about 47, and were half female. The TCR alpha libraries followed the same workflow as the beta chain, except for a newly designed primer set that covered all functional IMGT alpha gene variants. The donors were HLA-typed by sequencing at HLA-A, -B, -C, -DRB1, -DQB1 and -DPB1, using the SBTexcellerator protocol, an ABI3130xl analyzer and SBTengine software. To examine how TCR variation is linked to lineage commitment, the study sequenced rearranged TCR alpha and beta chains from naive CD4+ and CD8+ T cells. Peripheral blood mononuclear cells were collected from some 17 healthy, unrelated individuals. Overall study results and their limits: Because alpha and beta chains were sequenced in bulk and could not be paired, combined chain effects were not evaluated. Possible repertoire bias from homeostatic proliferation of naive T cells was not directly addressed. In both chains, CD4+ lineage was linked to a positively charged CDR3, whereas CD8+ lineage was linked to a negatively charged CDR3. Taken together, V genes, J genes and CDR3 charge appeared to account for about 12% of the variance in CD4/CD8 propensity, mostly acting in an additive way. Bias between naive CD4+ and CD8+ cells was reportedly observed for most V and J gene segments, consistently across donors and independently of HLA genotype.

This clonotype was seen a handful of times. Its antigen remains unidentified. The record has no base qualities; no much larger clone is one base away. The junction shows trimming of 7 bases on V and 5 bases on J, plus 14 bases between the germline ends. From the cysteine through the phenylalanine, the CDR3 covers 12 amino acids. Left in the record is the CDR3 DNA by itself, 36 bases read in frame from the first base. CDR1 and CDR2 are drawn from the germline V gene: SQVTM, ANQGSEA. Cells with a CD4+CD8-CD45RO-CD45RA+ profile were isolated by FACS and defined as naive CD4+ T cells, and those with a CD8+CD4-CD45RA+CD27bright profile were defined as naive CD8+ T cells. The antibodies used for sorting targeted CD4 (RPA-T4), CD8 (SK1), CD27 (O323), CD45RA (HI100) and CD45RO (UCHL1). The instrument was a 454 GS FLX Titanium. TCR libraries were built from 450 to 600 ng of total RNA with a previously published linear amplification protocol. Sequencing was performed on the Roche/454 Genome Sequencer with Titanium chemistry. The authors processed their data as follows. A total of 65,000 to 80,000 rearranged TCR alpha transcripts were sequenced from about 5 of the healthy donors. Duplicate transcripts were removed, and unique TCR clonotypes were defined by the CDR3 junction according to IMGT nomenclature. CD4 versus CD8 status was modeled on V and J genes by logistic regression in R 2.13.0, with adjustment for donor effects and Bonferroni correction for multiple testing. TCRdb reprocessed the public reads (quality trimming at Q25 with fastp, clone calling with MiXCR) and kept in-frame beta chains. Merged by CDR3 protein, the rows form single entries marked with the most common genes and DNA. The V and J calls and clone size come from TCRdb's table, not from the authors' own analysis. This sample comprises 150,000 to 200,000 distinct CDR3 sequences, about four fifths of them detected only once. The ten largest clones take up around 2% of the sample.

This TCR came from a pool of human donors in good health; the sample pools cells from several healthy donors. The chain couples TRBV29-1 to TRBJ1-2; TRBD1 is possibly the D segment (5 matching bases). Source material: naive CD4+ and CD8+ T cells sorted from blood, pooled from several donors. In the paper's terms, the cell subset or site label means: FACS-sorted naive CD4+ (CD45RO-CD45RA+) and naive CD8+ (CD45RA+CD27bright) T cells. Read as DNA, the sequence is TGCAGCGCTGACAGCGCACCTTATGGCTACACCTTC. It encodes CSADSAPYGYTF.